This T cell receptor beta chain was documented in a study of blood T cells in healthy people across ages. Study in general: Using template switching, researchers captured about one barcoded beta molecule for each two T cells.

Germline V gene data show CDR1 as SGHTA and CDR2 as FQGNSA. This CDR3 has 14 amino acids. Then a second PCR, running about 6 to 11 cycles, was carried out with a sample-barcoded 5' primer and a J-beta primer mix. All samples gave at least 2.5 million CDR3-containing paired-end reads. TCRdb passed the 5' RACE reads through MiXCR, listing each CDR3 protein once. Among about a million distinct CDR3 sequences listed, roughly 47% were seen once. The source is a woman aged 60 to 75 in good health. The sequencing input was blood. This sequence joins TRBV7-2 and TRBJ2-4, with D possibly matching TRBD2 (5 bases). The DNA end is more similar to TRBJ2-7, so the J call may be wrong. The CDR3 is CASTADGVTNEQYF. The CDR3, as DNA: TGTGCCAGCACTGCGGACGGGGTAACTAACGAGCAGTACTTC.